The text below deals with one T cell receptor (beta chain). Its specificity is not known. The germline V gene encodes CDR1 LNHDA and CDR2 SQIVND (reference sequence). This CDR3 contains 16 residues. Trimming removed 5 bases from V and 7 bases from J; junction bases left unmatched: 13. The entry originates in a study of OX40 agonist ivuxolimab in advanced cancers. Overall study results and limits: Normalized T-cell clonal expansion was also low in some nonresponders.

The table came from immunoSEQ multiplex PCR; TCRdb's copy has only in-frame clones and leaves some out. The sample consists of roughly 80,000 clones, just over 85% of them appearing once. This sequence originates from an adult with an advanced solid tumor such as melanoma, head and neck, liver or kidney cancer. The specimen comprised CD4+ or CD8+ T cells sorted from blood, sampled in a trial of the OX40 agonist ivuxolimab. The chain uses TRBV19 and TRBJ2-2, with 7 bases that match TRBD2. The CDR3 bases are TGTGCCAGTAGTTCGGGGGGACGGACGACGGGCGGGGAGCTGTTTTTT. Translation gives CASSSGGRTTGGELFF.